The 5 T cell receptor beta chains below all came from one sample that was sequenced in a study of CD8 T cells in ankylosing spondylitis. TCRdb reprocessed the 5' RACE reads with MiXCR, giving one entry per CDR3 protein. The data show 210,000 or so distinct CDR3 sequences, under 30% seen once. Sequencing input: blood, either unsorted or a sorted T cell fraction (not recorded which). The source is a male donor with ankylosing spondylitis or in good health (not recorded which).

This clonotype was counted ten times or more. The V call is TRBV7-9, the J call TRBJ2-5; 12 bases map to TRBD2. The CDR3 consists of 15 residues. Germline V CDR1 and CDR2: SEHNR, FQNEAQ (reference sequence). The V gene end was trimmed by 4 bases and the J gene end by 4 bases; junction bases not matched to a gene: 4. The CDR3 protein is CASSSGLAGRETQYF. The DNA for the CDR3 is TGTGCCAGCAGCTCCGGACTAGCGGGACGAGAGACCCAGTACTTC.

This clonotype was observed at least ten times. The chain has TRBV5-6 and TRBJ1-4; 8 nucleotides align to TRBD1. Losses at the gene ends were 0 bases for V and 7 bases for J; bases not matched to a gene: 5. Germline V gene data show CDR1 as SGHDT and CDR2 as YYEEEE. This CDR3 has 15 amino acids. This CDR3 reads CASSLVSGGGEKLFF. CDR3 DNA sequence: TGTGCCAGCAGCTTGGTGTCAGGGGGCGGTGAAAAACTGTTTTTT.

CDR3 bases: TGTGCCAGCAGTAGAACGGGGGAGGGTGCTTTCTTT. Translation: CASSRTGEGAFF. The chain carries TRBV12-3 or TRBV12-4 and TRBJ1-1; maybe TRBD1 (5 bases). The V end was cut by 5 bases, the J end by 11 bases, with 15 bases between. CDR3 length equals 12 residues.

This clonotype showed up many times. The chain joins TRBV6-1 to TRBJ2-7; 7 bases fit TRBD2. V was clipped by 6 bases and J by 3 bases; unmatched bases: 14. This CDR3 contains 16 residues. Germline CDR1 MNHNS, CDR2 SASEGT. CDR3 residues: CASRRGVKGIGYEQYF. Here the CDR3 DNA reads TGTGCCAGCAGACGGGGGGTTAAGGGAATTGGCTACGAGCAGTACTTC.

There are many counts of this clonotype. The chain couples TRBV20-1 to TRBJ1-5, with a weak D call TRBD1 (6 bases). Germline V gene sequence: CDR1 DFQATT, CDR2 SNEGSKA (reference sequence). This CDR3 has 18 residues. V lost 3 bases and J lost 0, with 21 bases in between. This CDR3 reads CSASAPLGALSSNQPQHF. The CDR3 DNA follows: TGCAGTGCTAGTGCTCCCTTGGGGGCGCTTAGTAGCAATCAGCCCCAGCATTTT.